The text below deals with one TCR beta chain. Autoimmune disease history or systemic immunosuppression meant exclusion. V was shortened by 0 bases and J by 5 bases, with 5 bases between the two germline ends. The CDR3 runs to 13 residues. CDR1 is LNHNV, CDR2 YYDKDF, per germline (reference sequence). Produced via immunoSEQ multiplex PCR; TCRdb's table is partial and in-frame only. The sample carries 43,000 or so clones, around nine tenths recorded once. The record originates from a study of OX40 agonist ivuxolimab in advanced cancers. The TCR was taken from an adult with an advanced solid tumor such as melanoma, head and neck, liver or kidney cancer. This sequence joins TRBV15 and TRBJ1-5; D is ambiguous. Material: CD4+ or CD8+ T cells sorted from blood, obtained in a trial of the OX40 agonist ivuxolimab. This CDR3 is CATSRDRDQPQHF. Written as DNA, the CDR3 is TGTGCCACCAGCAGAGATCGGGATCAGCCCCAGCATTTT.